This T cell receptor beta chain was captured in a study of patients and donors after allogeneic stem cell transplantation. V lost 2 bases, J lost 4 bases, and 15 bases lay in between. The germline gives CDR1 MDHEN, CDR2 SYDVKM. The CDR3 is made up of 16 amino acids. MiXCR, run by TCRdb on the RT-PCR reads, gives a single entry per CDR3 protein. Of about 40,000 distinct CDR3 sequences listed, roughly 30% are singletons. This clonotype was recorded a few times. The chain has TRBV28 and TRBJ1-3; the D gene is possibly TRBD1 (5 bases). The clonotype was recovered from a human donor who was either an allogeneic HSCT recipient or a stem cell or donor lymphocyte infusion donor (not recorded which). It is not recorded whose cells these are; they may come from a transplant donor. The sequenced material came from blood, either unsorted or a sorted T cell fraction (not recorded which). CDR3: CASSLTTGGRGNTIYF. CDR3 nucleotide sequence: TGTGCCAGCAGTTTAACCACAGGTGGACGAGGAAACACCATATATTTT.